This T cell receptor beta chain appears in the sequencing data of a study of cytomegalovirus exposure and HLA in healthy donors. Study-level information: HLA-typed donors contributed some 83 million unique TCRs, which were held in an early data release.

CDR3 length: 18 residues. V trimming: 0 bases; J trimming: 4 bases; junction bases outside the gene matches: 10. Germline V gene data show CDR1 as LGHNA and CDR2 as YSLEER. PCR involved 60 Vbeta and 13 Jbeta primers. Profiled with immunoSEQ multiplex PCR; TCRdb holds only in-frame clones, not every one. The profile shows 70,000 to 90,000 clones, roughly 88% of them singletons. Points from the study as a whole: Three of the chains that were CMV-associated were confirmed in vitro to be specific for CMV antigens. Sequencing probably produced one cluster of sequence variants that were highly shared. In a later analysis, at a false discovery rate of 0.05, roughly 16,000 TCR beta sequences matched HLA alleles.

About this clone itself: The antigen remains undetermined.

Source material: PBMCs. This clonotype originated in a man aged 65 to 85 in good health and CMV-seropositive. The V gene is TRBV4-3, the J gene TRBJ1-2, with 11 bases fitting TRBD1. CDR3 nucleotide sequence: TGCGCCAGCAGCCAAGAAGGGTCTGGGACAGGGGGGCTCTATGGCTACACCTTC. This encodes CASSQEGSGTGGLYGYTF.